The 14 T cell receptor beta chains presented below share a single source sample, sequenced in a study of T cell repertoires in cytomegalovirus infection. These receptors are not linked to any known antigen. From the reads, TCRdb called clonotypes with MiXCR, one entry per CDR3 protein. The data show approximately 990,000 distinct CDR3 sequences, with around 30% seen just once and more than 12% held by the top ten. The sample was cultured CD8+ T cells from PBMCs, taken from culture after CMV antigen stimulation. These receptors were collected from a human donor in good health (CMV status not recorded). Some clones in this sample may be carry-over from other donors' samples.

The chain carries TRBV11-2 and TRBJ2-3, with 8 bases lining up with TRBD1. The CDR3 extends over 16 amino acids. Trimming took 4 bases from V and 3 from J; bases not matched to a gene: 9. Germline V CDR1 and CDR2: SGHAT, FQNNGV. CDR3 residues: CASSSPGQELTDTQYF. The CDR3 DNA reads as TGTGCCAGCAGCTCGCCGGGACAGGAATTAACAGATACGCAGTATTTT. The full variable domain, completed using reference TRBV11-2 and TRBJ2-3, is EAGVAQSPRYKIIEKRQSVAFWCNPISGHATLYWYQQILGQGPKLLIQFQNNGVVDDSQLPKDRFSAERLKGVDSTLKIQPAKLEDSAVYLCASSSPGQELTDTQYFGPGTRLTVL.

The CDR3 region is CASSSAQGAWEAFF. For the CDR3, the DNA is TGTGCCAGCAGCTCAGCCCAGGGGGCGTGGGAAGCTTTCTTT. The chain combines TRBV5-4 with TRBJ1-1, with 8 bases that match TRBD1. V gave up 3 bases and J gave up 8 bases; unmatched junction bases: 9. Germline CDR1 SGHNT, CDR2 YYREEE (reference sequence). CDR3 length: 14 residues.

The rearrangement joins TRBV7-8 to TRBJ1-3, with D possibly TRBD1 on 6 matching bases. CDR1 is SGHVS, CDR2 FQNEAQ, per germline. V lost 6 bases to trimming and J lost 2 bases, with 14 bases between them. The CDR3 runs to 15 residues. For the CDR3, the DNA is TGTGCCAGCAGGCGGACAGATACTACTGGAAACACCATATATTTT. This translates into CASRRTDTTGNTIYF.

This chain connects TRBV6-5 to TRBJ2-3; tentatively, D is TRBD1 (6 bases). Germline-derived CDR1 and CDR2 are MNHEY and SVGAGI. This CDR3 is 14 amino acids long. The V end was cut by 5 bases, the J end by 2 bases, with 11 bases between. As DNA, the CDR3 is TGTGCCAGCAGTGGACAGTACAACACAGATACGCAGTATTTT. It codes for CASSGQYNTDTQYF.

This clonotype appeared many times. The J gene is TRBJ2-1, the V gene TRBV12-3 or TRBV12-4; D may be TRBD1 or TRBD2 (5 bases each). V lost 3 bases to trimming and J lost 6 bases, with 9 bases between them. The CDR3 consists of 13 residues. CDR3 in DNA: TGTGCCAGCAGTTTCGGGACCGCCAATGAGCAGTTCTTC. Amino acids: CASSFGTANEQFF.

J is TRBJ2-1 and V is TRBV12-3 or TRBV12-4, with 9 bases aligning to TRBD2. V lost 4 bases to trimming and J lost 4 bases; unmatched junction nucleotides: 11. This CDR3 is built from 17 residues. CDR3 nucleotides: TGTGCCAGCAGTTCTTTCCCTAGCGGGACAAATTACAATGAGCAGTTCTTC. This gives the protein CASSSFPSGTNYNEQFF.

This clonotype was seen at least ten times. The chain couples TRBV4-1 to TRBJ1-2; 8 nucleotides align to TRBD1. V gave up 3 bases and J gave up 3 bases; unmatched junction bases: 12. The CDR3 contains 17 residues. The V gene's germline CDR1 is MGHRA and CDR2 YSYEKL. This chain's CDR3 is CASSHPPRTGKDYGYTF. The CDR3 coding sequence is TGCGCCAGCAGCCACCCCCCTAGGACAGGGAAGGACTATGGCTACACCTTC.

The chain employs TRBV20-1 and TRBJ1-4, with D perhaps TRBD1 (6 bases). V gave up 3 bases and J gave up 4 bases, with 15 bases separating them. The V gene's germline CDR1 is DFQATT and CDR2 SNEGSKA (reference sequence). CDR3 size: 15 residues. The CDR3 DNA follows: TGCAGTGCTAGCGCCAACAGGGCCCTTAATGAAAAACTGTTTTTT. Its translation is CSASANRALNEKLFF.

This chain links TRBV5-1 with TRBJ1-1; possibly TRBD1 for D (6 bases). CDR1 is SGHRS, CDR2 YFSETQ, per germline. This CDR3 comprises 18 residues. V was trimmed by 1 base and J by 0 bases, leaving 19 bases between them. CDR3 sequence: CASSLMSGASGLNTEAFF. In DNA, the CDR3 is TGCGCCAGCAGCTTGATGTCGGGGGCAAGCGGGTTGAACACTGAAGCTTTCTTT.

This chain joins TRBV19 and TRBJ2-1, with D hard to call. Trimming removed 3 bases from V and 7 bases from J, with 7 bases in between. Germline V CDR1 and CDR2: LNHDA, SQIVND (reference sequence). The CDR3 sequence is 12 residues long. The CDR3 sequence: CASSMVGNEQFF. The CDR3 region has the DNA TGTGCCAGTAGTATGGTCGGAAATGAGCAGTTCTTC.

For the CDR3, the DNA is TGTGCCAGCAGTGATTGGGGCAGAATCACCACTGAAGCTTTCTTT. This encodes CASSDWGRITTEAFF. The genes are TRBV6-1 and TRBJ1-1; tentatively, D is TRBD1 (5 bases). The CDR3 runs 15 residues. Between the trimmed V and J ends, which lost 3 bases and 4 bases, there was a span of 15 bases. In germline, CDR1 is MNHNS, CDR2 SASEGT.

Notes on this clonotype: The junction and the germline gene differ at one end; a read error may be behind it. CDR3 DNA sequence: TGTGCTAGCAGCCCGCGGACGGAGAGCTCCTACAATGAGCAGTTCTTC. Amino acid sequence: CASSPRTESSYNEQFF. This sequence joins TRBV7-6 and TRBJ2-1; D is unresolved. Germline V gene data show CDR1 as SGHVS and CDR2 as FNYEAQ. The length of the CDR3 is 16 residues.

CDR3 in DNA: TGCAGTGCAGGGTACAATGAGCAGTTCTTC. Translating gives CSAGYNEQFF. The chain combines TRBV20-1 with TRBJ2-1; D remains unclear. CDR3 length: 10 residues. Germline V gene sequence: CDR1 DFQATT, CDR2 SNEGSKA (reference sequence). V was trimmed by 6 bases and J by 4 bases, leaving 4 bases between them.

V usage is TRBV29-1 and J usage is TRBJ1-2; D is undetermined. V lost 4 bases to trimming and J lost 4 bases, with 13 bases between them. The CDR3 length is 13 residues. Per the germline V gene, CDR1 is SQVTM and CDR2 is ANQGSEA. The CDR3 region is CSVVGTFSYGYTF. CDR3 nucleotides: TGCAGCGTTGTTGGTACTTTCAGCTATGGCTACACCTTC.